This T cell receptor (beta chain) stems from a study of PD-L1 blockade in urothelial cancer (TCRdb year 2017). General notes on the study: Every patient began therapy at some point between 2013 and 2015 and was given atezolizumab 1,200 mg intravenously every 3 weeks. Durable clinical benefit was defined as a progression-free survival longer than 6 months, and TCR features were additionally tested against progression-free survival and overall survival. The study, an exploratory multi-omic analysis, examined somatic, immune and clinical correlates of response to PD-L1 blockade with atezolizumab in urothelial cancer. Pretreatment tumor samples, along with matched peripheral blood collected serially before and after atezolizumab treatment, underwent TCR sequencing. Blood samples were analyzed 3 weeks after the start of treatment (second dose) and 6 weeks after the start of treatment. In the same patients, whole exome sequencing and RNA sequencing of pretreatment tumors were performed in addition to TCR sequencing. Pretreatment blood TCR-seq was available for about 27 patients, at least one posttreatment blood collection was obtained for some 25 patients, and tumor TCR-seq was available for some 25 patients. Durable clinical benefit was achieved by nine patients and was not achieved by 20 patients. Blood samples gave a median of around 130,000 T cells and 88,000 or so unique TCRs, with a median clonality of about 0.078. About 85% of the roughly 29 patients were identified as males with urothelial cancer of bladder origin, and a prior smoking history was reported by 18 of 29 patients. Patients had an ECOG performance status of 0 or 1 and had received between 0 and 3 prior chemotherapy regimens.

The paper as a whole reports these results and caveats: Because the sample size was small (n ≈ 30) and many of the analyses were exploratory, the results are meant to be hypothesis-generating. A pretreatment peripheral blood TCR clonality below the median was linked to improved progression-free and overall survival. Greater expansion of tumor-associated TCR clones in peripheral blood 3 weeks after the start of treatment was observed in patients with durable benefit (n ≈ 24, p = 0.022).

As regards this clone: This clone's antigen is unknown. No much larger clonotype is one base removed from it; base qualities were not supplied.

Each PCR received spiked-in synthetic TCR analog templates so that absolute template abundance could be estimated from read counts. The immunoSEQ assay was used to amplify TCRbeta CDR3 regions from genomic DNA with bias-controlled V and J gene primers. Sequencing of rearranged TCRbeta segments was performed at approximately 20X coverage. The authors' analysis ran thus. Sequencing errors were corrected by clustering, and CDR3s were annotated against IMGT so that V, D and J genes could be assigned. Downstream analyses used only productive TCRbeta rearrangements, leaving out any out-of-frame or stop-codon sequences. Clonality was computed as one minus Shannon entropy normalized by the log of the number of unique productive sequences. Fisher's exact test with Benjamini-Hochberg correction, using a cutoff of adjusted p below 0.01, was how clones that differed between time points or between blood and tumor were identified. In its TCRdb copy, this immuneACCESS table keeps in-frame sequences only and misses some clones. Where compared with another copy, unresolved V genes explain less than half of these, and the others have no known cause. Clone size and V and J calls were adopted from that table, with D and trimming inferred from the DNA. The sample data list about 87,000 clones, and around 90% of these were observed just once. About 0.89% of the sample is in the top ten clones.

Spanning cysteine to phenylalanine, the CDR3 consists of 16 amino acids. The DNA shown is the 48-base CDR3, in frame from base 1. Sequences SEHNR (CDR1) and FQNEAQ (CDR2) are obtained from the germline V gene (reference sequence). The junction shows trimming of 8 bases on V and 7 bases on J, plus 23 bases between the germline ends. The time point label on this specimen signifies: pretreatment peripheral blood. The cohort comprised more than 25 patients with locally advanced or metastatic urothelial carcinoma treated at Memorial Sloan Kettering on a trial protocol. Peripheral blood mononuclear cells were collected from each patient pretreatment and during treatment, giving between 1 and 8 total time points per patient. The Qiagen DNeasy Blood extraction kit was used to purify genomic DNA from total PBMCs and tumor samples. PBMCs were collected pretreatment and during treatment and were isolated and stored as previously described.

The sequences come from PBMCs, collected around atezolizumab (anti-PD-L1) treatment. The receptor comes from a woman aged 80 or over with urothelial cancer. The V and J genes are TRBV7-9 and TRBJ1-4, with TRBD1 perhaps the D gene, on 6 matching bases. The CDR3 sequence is CASGSGQPSILEKLFF. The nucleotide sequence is TGTGCCAGCGGGAGCGGACAGCCTTCCATCCTTGAAAAACTGTTTTTT.